These 3 T cell receptor beta chains came from one sample sequenced in a study of T cell responses to AZD1222 COVID-19 vaccine. TCRdb keeps only in-frame clones here, not all; method: immunoSEQ multiplex PCR. Among some 140,000 clones listed, about 92% were seen once. The material sequenced was peripheral blood, taken on day 0 of AZD1222 vaccination. The receptors shown here come from an adult in good health.

The V and J genes are TRBV3-1 (or the pseudogene TRBV3-2) and TRBJ2-7; D not resolved. V was pared by 6 bases and J by 0 bases, with 6 bases between. The CDR3 has 12 residues. Germline values: CDR1 LGHDT, CDR2 YNNKEL (reference sequence). This CDR3 is CASSLGSYEQYF. In DNA, the CDR3 is TGTGCCAGCAGTCTCGGCTCCTACGAGCAGTACTTC.

The CDR3 here is CASSYSVERGGHNEQFF. The CDR3 DNA reads as TGTGCCAGCAGTTACTCGGTGGAGCGGGGGGGCCATAATGAGCAGTTCTTC. The chain joins TRBV6-2 or TRBV6-3 to TRBJ2-1; TRBD2 matches 10 bases. Trimming at V came to 0 bases and at J to 7 bases, leaving 9 bases not matched to a gene. Germline V lookup: CDR1 MNHEY, CDR2 SVGEGT. The CDR3 contains 17 residues.

This clone was seen only once. This chain uses TRBV7-2 with TRBJ2-7; D might be TRBD2 (5 bases). There are 14 residues in the CDR3. Germline CDR1 is SGHTA and CDR2 is FQGNSA. Trimming pared 3 bases from V and 0 bases from J, leaving 9 bases between. In DNA form, the CDR3 reads TGTGCCAGCAGCTTGCTAGCTGCCTCCTACGAGCAGTACTTC. Its translation is CASSLLAASYEQYF.